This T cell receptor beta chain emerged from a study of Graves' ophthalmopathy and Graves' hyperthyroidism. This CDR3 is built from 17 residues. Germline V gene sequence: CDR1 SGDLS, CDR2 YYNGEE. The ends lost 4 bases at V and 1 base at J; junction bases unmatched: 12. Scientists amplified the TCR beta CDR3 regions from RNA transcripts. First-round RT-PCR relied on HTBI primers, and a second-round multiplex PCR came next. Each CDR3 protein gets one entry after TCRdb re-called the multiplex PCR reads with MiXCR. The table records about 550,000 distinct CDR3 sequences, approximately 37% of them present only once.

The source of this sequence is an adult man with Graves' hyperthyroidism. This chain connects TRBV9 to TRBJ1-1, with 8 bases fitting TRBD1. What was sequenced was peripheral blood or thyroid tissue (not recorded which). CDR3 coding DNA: TGTGCCAGCAGCCGAGGGGGCAGGGGGCTAGGGAACACTGAAGCTTTCTTT. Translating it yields CASSRGGRGLGNTEAFF.